This T cell receptor (beta chain) comes out of a study of shared clonotypes between healthy human individuals. As for this clone: What it recognizes is unknown.

Findings of the study overall: It was only blood that was sampled, and tissue repertoires likely differ.

Naive CD4+ cells were CD45RA-selected; the remaining cells were memory. As processed by the authors: With immunoSEQ giving junction-only sequences and no quality scores, filtering differed. Profiled with immunoSEQ multiplex PCR; TCRdb holds only in-frame clones, not every one. V, J and clone size are those of that table, while D and trimming were read from the DNA. The data show 2 million to 3 million clones, 93% seen once. The clonotype was recovered from a man aged 18 to 30 in good health. Some clones in this sample may be carry-over from other donors' samples. Sequences were obtained from naive CD4+ T cells from PBMCs. Stated subset: CD45RA+ positively selected.

The CDR3 loop is CASSKTSGSNTGELFF. The CDR3 DNA is TGTGCCAGCAGTAAAACTAGCGGTTCGAACACCGGGGAGCTGTTTTTT. The chain has TRBV27 and TRBJ2-2; TRBD2 matches at 8 bases. J gave up 0 bases and V 5 bases, and 5 bases lay outside the gene matches. The CDR3 loop spans 16 amino acids. Germline loops: CDR1 MNHEY, CDR2 SMNVEV (reference sequence).